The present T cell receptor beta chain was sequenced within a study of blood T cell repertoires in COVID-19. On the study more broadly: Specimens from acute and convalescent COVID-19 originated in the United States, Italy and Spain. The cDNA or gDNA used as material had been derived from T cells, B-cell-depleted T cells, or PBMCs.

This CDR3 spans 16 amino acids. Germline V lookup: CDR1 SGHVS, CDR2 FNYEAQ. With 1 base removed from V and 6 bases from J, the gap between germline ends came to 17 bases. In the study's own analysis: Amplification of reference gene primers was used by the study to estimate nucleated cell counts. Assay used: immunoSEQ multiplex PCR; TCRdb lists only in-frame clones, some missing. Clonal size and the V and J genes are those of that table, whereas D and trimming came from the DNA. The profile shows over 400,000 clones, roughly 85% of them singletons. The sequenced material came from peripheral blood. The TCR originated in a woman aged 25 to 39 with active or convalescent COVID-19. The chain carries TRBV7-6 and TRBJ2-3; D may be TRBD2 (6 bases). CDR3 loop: CASSLDGGLSPDTQYF. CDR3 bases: TGTGCCAGCAGCTTAGACGGGGGACTCTCCCCGGATACGCAGTATTTT.